This T cell receptor (beta chain) was identified during a study of T cells in Graves' hyperthyroidism and ophthalmopathy. Germline assignment: CDR1 DFQATT and CDR2 SNEGSKA (reference sequence). This CDR3 is built from 15 residues. V lost 6 bases, J lost 2 bases, and 17 bases lay in between. What was amplified from RNA transcripts were TCR beta CDR3 regions. The TCR CDR3 was amplified in a first-round RT-PCR using the HTBI primer set. MiXCR, run by TCRdb on the multiplex PCR reads, gives a single entry per CDR3 protein. The profile shows about 510,000 distinct CDR3 sequences, 46% of them singletons. This clonotype was counted at least ten times. Diagnosis rested on symptoms, serum thyroxine and TRAb, thyroid ultrasound, and orbital computed tomography.

Sequenced: peripheral blood or thyroid tissue (not recorded which). The receptor was derived from an adult woman with Graves' disease, either hyperthyroidism or ophthalmopathy (not recorded which). The chain employs TRBV20-1 and TRBJ1-3; TRBD1 might be the D (6 bases). The DNA for the CDR3 is TGCAGTGCCCTAGGGGAGGGGGGGCCTGGAAACACCATATATTTT. This sequence encodes CSALGEGGPGNTIYF.